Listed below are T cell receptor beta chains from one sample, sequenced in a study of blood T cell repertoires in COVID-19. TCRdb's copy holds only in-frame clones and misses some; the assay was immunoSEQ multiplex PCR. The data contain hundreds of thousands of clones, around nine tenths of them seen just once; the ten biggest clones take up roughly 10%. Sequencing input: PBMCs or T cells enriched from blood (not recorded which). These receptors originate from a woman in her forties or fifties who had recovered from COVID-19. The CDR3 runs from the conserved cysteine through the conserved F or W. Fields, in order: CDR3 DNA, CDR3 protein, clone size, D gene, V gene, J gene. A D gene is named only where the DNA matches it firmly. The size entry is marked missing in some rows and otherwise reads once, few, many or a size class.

TGTGCCAGCAGCTTTCGGGAGATGAACACTGAAGCTTTCTTT	CASSFREMNTEAFF	few	.	TRBV7-9	TRBJ1-1
TGTGCCAGCAGTCCAGGCGGACTATCCAGTGCCTACAATGAGCAGTTCTTC	CASSPGGLSSAYNEQFF	.	.	TRBV28	TRBJ2-1
TGTGCCAGCAGCTTAGGTTGGCAGGGGGCCCCCTACGAGCAGTACTTC	CASSLGWQGAPYEQYF	.	TRBD1	TRBV7-9	TRBJ2-7
TGTGCCAGCAGTGACGGGACAGGGGGGAACACTGAAGCTTTCTTT	CASSDGTGGNTEAFF	.	TRBD1	TRBV6-1	TRBJ1-1
TGTGCCAGCAGCAGAGGGGGGGCCTACGAAAAACTGTTTTTT	CASSRGGAYEKLFF	.	.	TRBV25-1	TRBJ1-4
TGTGCCAGCAGCCAATGGGCGGGTGCTGGCTACACCTTC	CASSQWAGAGYTF	few	.	TRBV14	TRBJ1-2
TGTGCCAGTAGTAGGGACAGAACCACCGGGGAGCTGTTTTTT	CASSRDRTTGELFF	once	TRBD1	TRBV19	TRBJ2-2
TGTGCCAGCAGTTCGCAGGGGATAGGTGATGAAAAACTGTTTTTT	CASSSQGIGDEKLFF	.	.	TRBV28	TRBJ1-4
TGTGCCAGCAGTTTAACAGGGTTAGCTAAAACCTATGGCTACACCTTC	CASSLTGLAKTYGYTF	.	.	TRBV27	TRBJ1-2
TGTGCCAGCAGCTTGAAGCTCCAGGGGGCTATTTTCGGGGAGCTGTTTTTT	CASSLKLQGAIFGELFF	.	TRBD1	TRBV5-6	TRBJ2-2
TGTGCCAGCAGCCCGACTAGCGGAGTTCCCTACGAGCAGTACTTC	CASSPTSGVPYEQYF	.	TRBD2	TRBV5-8	TRBJ2-7
TGTGCCTGGAGCGAAGCGCTCAGGGTTGTCCACACTGAAGCTTTCTTT	CAWSEALRVVHTEAFF	few	.	TRBV30	TRBJ1-1
TGTGCCAGCAGGCAGGGGGCCGATAATTCACCCCTCCACTTT	CASRQGADNSPLHF	once	TRBD1	TRBV27	TRBJ1-6
TGTGCCAGCAGTGAAGTGGAGGGGGCCCTGGGTTACGAGCAGTACTTC	CASSEVEGALGYEQYF	.	.	TRBV6-1	TRBJ2-7
TGTGCCACCAGTGACGCCGACAGGGCTAGGAATGAGCAGTTCTTC	CATSDADRARNEQFF	.	TRBD1	TRBV24-1	TRBJ2-1
TGCGCCAGCAGTTCCGGGGAGGGACCCTACAATGAGCAGTTCTTC	CASSSGEGPYNEQFF	once	TRBD2	TRBV5-1	TRBJ2-1
TGTGCCGGATATCAGGGGGCGAAAAACTATGGCTACACCTTC	CAGYQGAKNYGYTF	.	TRBD1	TRBV30	TRBJ1-2
TGTGCCAGCTCACCACCCGGGCTAGCGGGGGGGCCGGTTGAGCAGTTCTTC	CASSPPGLAGGPVEQFF	.	TRBD2	TRBV18	TRBJ2-1
TGTGCCAGCAGAGCACAGGGTCGAGAACTGTTTTTT	CASRAQGRELFF	.	.	TRBV2	TRBJ1-4
TGCGCCAGCGGACACCCGGAAGACCAGATCGTAAGAGGCTACACCTTC	CASGHPEDQIVRGYTF	.	.	TRBV5-1	TRBJ1-2
TGCGCCAGCAGCCAACCGGGCGGGGGGGCGAACGGCTACACCTTC	CASSQPGGGANGYTF	.	.	TRBV4-1	TRBJ1-2
TGTGCCAGCATCAATGGGGGGGCCGGGGATGAAGCTTTCTTT	CASINGGAGDEAFF	once	.	TRBV28	TRBJ1-1
TGTGCCAGTAGTAGGATCGGGACTAGCGGGGGGGCCTCCTACGAGCAGTACTTC	CASSRIGTSGGASYEQYF	.	TRBD2	TRBV19	TRBJ2-7
TGTGCCAGCAGCTTGAGGGGGCTGGCAAACATTCAGTACTTC	CASSLRGLANIQYF	.	TRBD1	TRBV5-8	TRBJ2-4
TGTGCCAGCAGTTTTCGACAGGGTCTGGGTCAGCCCCAGCATTTT	CASSFRQGLGQPQHF	.	TRBD1	TRBV28	TRBJ1-5
TGTGCCAGCTCACAGGACGGGATCTTGCCCCAGCATTTT	CASSQDGILPQHF	.	.	TRBV18	TRBJ1-5
TGCAGTGTCATAACAGGGTCATCCCTCCACTTT	CSVITGSSLHF	.	.	TRBV20-1	TRBJ1-6
TGTGCCAGCACGGCCGGACAGGGACTTAACAATCAGCCCCAGCATTTT	CASTAGQGLNNQPQHF	.	TRBD1	TRBV6-6	TRBJ1-5
TGTGCCTGGAGTGTAGGGACAGGTGGAAAGCAGTACTTC	CAWSVGTGGKQYF	.	TRBD1	TRBV30	TRBJ2-7
TGTGCCAGCAGCGCCACAAGTTATAGCAATCAGCCCCAGCATTTT	CASSATSYSNQPQHF	.	.	TRBV9	TRBJ1-5
TGTGCCTGGAGTGTAGCGGGGACTAACCAAGAGACCCAGTACTTC	CAWSVAGTNQETQYF	.	TRBD2	TRBV30	TRBJ2-5
TGTGCCAGCACCCTACAGGGAGGGCAGCCCCAGCATTTT	CASTLQGGQPQHF	.	.	TRBV12-3/TRBV12-4	TRBJ1-5
TGTGCCTGGAACAGGGGGCTCGGCTATGGCTACACCTTC	CAWNRGLGYGYTF	.	TRBD1	TRBV30	TRBJ1-2
TGCGCCAGCAGCTGGTCAAACTATGATTACACTGAAGCTTTCTTT	CASSWSNYDYTEAFF	.	.	TRBV5-1	TRBJ1-1
TGTGCCAGCAGCGGATGCCAGGGGGCGAACAATGAGCAGTTCTTC	CASSGCQGANNEQFF	.	.	TRBV21-1	TRBJ2-1
TGTGCCAGCAGTTGGGACAGATATTCACCCCTCCACTTT	CASSWDRYSPLHF	.	TRBD1	TRBV6-5	TRBJ1-6
TGTGCCAGCAGCCGCGGGACAGGCCAACTGGGCTCTGGAAACACCATATATTTT	CASSRGTGQLGSGNTIYF	.	TRBD1	TRBV4-2	TRBJ1-3
TGCGCCAGCCAACTTCGGGACAGCTCCTACGAGCAGTACTTC	CASQLRDSSYEQYF	.	TRBD1	TRBV5-1	TRBJ2-7
TGTGCCAGCAAAAAGGACAGACTTACCTACGAGCAGTACTTC	CASKKDRLTYEQYF	.	.	TRBV7-2	TRBJ2-7
TGTGCCAGCAGTGAATTTGGGGCGGTGAACTATGGCTACACCTTC	CASSEFGAVNYGYTF	.	.	TRBV25-1	TRBJ1-2
TGTGCCAGCAGCGAAGGACAGGGGATATCCGAGCAGTACTTC	CASSEGQGISEQYF	.	TRBD1	TRBV7-8	TRBJ2-7